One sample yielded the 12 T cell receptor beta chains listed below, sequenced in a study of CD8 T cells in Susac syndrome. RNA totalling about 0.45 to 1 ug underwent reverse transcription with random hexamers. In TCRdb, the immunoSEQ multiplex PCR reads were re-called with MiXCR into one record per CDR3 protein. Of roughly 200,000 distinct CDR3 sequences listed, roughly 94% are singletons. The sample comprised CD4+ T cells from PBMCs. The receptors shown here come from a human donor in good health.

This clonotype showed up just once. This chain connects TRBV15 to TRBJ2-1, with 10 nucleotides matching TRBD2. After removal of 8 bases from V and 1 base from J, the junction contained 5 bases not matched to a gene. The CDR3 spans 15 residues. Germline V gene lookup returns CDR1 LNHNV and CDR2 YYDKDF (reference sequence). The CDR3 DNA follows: TGTGCCACCGGGCTAGCGGGAGTATCCTACAATGAGCAGTTCTTC. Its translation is CATGLAGVSYNEQFF.

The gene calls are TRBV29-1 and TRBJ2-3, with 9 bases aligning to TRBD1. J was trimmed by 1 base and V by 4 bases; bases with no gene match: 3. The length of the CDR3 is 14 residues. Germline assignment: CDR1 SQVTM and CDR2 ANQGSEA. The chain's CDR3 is CSVAYRGRTDTQYF. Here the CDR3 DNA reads TGCAGCGTTGCTTACAGGGGGCGCACAGATACGCAGTATTTT.

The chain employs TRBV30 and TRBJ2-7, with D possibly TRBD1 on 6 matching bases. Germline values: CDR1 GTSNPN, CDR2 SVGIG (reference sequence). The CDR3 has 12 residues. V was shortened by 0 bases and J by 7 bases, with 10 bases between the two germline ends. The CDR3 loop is CAWSVGTKEQYF. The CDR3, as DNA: TGTGCCTGGAGTGTTGGGACAAAGGAGCAGTACTTC.

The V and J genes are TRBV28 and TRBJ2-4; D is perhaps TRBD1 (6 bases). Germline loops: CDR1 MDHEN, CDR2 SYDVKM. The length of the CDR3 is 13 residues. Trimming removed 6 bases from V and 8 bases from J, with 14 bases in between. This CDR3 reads CASRDSEVDIQYF. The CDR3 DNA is TGTGCCAGCAGGGACAGTGAGGTCGACATTCAGTACTTC. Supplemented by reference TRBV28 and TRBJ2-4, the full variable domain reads DVKVTQSSRYLVKRTGEKVFLECVQDMDHENMFWYRQDPGLGLRLIYFSYDVKMKEKGDIPEGYSVSREKKERFSLILESASTNQTSMYLCASRDSEVDIQYFGAGTRLSVL.

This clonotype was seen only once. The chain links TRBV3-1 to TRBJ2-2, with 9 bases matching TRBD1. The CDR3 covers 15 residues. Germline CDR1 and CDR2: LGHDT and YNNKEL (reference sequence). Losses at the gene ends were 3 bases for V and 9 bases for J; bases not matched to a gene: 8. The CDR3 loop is CASSQRTGVPRELFF. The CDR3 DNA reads TGTGCCAGCAGCCAGAGGACAGGGGTGCCTCGGGAGCTGTTTTTT.

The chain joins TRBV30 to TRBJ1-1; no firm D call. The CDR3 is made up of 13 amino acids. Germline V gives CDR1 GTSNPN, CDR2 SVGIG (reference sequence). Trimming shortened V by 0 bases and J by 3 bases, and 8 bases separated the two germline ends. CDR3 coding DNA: TGTGCCTGGAGTGTACTATCGGACACTGAAGCTTTCTTT. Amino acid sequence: CAWSVLSDTEAFF.

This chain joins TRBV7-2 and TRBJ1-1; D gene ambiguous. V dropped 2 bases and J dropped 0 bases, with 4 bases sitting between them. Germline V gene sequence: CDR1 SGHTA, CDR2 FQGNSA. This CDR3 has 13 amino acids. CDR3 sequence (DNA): TGTGCCAGCAGCTTATCGGTGAACACTGAAGCTTTCTTT. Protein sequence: CASSLSVNTEAFF.

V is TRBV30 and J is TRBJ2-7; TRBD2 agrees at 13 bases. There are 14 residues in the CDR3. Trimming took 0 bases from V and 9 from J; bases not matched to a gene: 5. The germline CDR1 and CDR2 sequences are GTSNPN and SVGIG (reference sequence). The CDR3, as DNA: TGTGCCTGGAGTGTAGGGACTAGCGGGAAATTGCAGTACTTC. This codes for CAWSVGTSGKLQYF.

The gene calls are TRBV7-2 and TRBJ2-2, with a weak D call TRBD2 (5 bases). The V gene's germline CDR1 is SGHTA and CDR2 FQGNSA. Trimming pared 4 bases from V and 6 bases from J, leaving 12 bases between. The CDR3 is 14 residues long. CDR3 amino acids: CASSSSSGSGELFF. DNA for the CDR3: TGTGCCAGCAGCTCCTCGAGCGGTTCCGGGGAGCTGTTTTTT. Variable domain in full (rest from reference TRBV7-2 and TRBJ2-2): GAGVSQSPSNKVTEKGKDVELRCDPISGHTALYWYRQSLGQGLEFLIYFQGNSAPDKSGLPSDRFSAERTGGSVSTLTIQRTQQEDSAVYLCASSSSSGSGELFFGEGSRLTVL.

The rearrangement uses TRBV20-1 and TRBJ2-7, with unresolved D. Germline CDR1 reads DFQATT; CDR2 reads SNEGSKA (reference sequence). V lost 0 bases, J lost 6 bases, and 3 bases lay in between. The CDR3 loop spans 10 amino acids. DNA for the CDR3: TGCAGTGCTAGAGAGATCGAGCAGTACTTC. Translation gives CSAREIEQYF.

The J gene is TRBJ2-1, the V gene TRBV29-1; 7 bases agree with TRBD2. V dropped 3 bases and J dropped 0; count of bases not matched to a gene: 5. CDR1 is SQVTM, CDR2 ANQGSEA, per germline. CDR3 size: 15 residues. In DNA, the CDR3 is TGCAGCGTTGACGAGGGCGGGAGCTCCTACAATGAGCAGTTCTTC. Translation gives CSVDEGGSSYNEQFF.

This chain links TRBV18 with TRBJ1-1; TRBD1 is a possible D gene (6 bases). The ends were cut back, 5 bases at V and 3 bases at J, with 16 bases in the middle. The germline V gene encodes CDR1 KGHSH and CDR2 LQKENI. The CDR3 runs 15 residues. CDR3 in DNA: TGTGCCAGCTCATTGGTTCAGGGGTTGGACACTGAAGCTTTCTTT. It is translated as CASSLVQGLDTEAFF.